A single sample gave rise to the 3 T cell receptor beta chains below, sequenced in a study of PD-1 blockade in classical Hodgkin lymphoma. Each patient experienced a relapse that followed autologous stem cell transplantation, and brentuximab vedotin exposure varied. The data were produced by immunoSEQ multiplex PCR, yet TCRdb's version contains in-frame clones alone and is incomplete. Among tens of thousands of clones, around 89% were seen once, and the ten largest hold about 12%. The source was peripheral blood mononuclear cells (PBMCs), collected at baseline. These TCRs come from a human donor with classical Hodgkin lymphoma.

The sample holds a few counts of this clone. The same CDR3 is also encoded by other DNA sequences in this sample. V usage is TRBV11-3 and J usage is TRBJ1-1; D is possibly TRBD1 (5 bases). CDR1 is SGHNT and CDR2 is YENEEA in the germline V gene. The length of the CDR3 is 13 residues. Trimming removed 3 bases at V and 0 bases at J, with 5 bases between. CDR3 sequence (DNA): TGTGCCAGCAGCTTGGGGGTGAACACTGAAGCTTTCTTT. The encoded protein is CASSLGVNTEAFF.

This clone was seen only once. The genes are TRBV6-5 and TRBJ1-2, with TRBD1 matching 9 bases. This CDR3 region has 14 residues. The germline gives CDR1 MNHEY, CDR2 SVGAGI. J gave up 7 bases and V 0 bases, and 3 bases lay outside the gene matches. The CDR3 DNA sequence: TGTGCCAGCAGTTACTCGGGACAGGGAATTGGCTACACCTTC. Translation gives CASSYSGQGIGYTF.

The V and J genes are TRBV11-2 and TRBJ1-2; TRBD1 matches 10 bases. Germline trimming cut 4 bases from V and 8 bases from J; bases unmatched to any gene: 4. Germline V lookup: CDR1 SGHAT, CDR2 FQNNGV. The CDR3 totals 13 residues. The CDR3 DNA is TGTGCCAGCAGCTCCGGGACAGGGGTCGGCTACACCTTC. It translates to CASSSGTGVGYTF.